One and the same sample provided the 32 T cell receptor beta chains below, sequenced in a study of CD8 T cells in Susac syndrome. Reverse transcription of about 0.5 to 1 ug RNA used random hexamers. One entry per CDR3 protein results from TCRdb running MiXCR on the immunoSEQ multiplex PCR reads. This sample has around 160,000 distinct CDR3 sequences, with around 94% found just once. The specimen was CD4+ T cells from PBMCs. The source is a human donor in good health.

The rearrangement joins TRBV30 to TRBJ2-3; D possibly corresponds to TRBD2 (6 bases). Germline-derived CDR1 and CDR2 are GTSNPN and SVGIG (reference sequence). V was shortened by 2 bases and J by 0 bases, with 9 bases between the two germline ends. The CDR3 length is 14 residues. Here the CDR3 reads CAWSMGLSTDTQYF. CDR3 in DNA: TGTGCCTGGAGTATGGGACTTAGCACAGATACGCAGTATTTT.

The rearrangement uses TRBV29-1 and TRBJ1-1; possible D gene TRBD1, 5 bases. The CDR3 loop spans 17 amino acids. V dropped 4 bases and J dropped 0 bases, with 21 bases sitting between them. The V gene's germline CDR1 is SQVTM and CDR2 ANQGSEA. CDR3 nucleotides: TGCAGCGTTGTACCCACGGGGTCCGACAGCCTGAACACTGAAGCTTTCTTT. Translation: CSVVPTGSDSLNTEAFF.

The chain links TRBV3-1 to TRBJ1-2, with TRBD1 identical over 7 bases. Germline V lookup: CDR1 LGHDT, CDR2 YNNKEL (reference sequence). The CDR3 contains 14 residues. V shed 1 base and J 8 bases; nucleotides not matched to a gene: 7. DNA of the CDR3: TGTGCCAGCAGCCAAGCCCCTACAGGGGAAGGCTACACCTTC. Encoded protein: CASSQAPTGEGYTF. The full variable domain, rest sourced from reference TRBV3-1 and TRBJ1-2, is DTAVSQTPKYLVTQMGNDKSIKCEQNLGHDTMYWYKQDSKKFLKIMFSYNNKELIINETVPNRFSPKSPDKAHLNLHINSLELGDSAVYFCASSQAPTGEGYTFGSGTRLTVV.

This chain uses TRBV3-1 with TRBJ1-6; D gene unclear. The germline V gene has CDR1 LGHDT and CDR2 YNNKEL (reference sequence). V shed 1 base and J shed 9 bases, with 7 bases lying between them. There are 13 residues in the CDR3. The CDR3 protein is CASSQVNTSPLHF. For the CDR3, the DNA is TGTGCCAGCAGCCAAGTCAACACTTCACCCCTCCACTTT.

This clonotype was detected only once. CDR3 region: CASMGGSSYNEQFF. CDR3 sequence (DNA): TGTGCCAGCATGGGGGGGAGCTCCTACAATGAGCAGTTCTTC. This chain joins TRBV2 and TRBJ2-1, with 7 bases fitting TRBD2. CDR3 size: 14 residues. V dropped 7 bases and J dropped 0; count of bases not matched to a gene: 3. Germline V gene data show CDR1 as SNHLY and CDR2 as FYNNEI.

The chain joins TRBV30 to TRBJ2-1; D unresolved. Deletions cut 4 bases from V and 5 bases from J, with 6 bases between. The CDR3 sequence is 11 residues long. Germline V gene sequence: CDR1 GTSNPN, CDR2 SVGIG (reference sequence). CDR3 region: CAWTGNNEQFF. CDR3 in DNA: TGTGCCTGGACAGGAAACAATGAGCAGTTCTTC.

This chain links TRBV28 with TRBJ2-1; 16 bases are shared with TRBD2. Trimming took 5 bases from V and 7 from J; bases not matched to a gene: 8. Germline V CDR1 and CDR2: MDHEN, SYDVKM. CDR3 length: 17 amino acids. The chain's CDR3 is CASSGTSGGAMWNEQFF. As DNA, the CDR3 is TGTGCCAGCAGTGGGACTAGCGGGGGGGCCATGTGGAATGAGCAGTTCTTC.

The CDR3 nucleotides are TGTGCCAGCAGTTACTCGAACCTCCCGGGACAAAATTCACCCCTCCACTTT. This codes for CASSYSNLPGQNSPLHF. This chain joins TRBV6-5 and TRBJ1-6; maybe TRBD1 (6 bases). Per germline, CDR1 MNHEY and CDR2 SVGAGI. Trimming removed 0 bases from V and 7 bases from J, with 16 bases in between. The CDR3 is made up of 17 amino acids.

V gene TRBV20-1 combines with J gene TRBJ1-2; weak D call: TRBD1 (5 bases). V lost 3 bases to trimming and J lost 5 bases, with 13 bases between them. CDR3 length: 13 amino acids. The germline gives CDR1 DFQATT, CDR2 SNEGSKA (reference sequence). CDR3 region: CSASEGIGYGYTF. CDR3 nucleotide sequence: TGCAGTGCTAGTGAGGGGATTGGGTATGGCTACACCTTC.

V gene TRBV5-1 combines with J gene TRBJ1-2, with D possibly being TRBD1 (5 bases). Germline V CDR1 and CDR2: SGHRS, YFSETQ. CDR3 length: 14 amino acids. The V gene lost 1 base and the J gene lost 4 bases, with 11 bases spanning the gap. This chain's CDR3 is CASSLYTGAYGYTF. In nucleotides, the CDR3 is TGCGCCAGCAGCTTGTATACAGGCGCCTATGGCTACACCTTC.

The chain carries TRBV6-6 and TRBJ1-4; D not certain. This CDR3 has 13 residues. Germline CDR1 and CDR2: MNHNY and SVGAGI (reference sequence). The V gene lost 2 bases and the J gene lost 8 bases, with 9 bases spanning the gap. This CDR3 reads CASSYGSVEKLFF. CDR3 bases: TGTGCCAGCAGTTACGGGTCGGTCGAAAAACTGTTTTTT.

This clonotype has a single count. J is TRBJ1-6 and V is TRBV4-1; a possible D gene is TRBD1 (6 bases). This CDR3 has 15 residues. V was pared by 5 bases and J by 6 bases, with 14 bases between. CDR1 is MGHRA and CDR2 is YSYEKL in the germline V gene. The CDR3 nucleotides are TGCGCCAGCAGCTCTTGGACAGAACTTAATTCACCCCTCCACTTT. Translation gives CASSSWTELNSPLHF.

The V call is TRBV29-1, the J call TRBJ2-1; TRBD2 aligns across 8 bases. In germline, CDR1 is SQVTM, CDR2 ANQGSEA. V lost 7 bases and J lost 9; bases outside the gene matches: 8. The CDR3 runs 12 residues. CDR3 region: CSAGRGGSEQFF. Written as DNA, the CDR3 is TGCAGCGCGGGACGGGGGGGTAGTGAGCAGTTCTTC.

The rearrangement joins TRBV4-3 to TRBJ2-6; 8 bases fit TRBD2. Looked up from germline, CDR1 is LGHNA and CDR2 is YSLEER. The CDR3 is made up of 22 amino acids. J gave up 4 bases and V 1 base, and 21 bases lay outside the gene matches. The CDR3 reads CASSQVAFVWSGGAFGANVLTF. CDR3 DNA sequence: TGCGCCAGCAGCCAAGTGGCGTTTGTGTGGTCCGGGGGGGCCTTCGGGGCCAACGTCCTGACTTTC.

In DNA, the CDR3 is TGTGCCAGCAAACAGGGGGGCGGGGAGCTGTTTTTT. Protein sequence: CASKQGGGELFF. The chain combines TRBV2 with TRBJ2-2; 8 bases align to TRBD1. CDR1 and CDR2 from the germline V gene are SNHLY and FYNNEI. Germline trimming cut 7 bases from V and 7 bases from J; bases unmatched to any gene: 2. The CDR3 loop spans 12 amino acids.

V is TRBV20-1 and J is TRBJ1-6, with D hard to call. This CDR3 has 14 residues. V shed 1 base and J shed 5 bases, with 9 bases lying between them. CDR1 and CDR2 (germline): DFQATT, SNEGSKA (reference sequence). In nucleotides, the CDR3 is TGCAGTGCTAGAGTCCAGGTAGATAATTCACCCCTCCACTTT. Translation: CSARVQVDNSPLHF.

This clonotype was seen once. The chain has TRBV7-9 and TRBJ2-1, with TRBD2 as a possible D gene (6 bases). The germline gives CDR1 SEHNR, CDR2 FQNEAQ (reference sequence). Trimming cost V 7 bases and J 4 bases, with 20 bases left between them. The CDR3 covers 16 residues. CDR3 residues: CASIRGRGGTYNEQFF. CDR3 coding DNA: TGTGCCAGCATCCGAGGTCGGGGCGGGACTTACAATGAGCAGTTCTTC.

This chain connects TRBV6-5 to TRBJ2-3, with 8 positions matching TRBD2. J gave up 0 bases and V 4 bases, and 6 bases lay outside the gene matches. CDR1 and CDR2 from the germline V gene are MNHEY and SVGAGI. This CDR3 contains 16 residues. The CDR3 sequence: CASSSLRGGSTDTQYF. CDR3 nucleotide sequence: TGTGCCAGCAGTTCGCTCCGGGGGGGAAGCACAGATACGCAGTATTTT.

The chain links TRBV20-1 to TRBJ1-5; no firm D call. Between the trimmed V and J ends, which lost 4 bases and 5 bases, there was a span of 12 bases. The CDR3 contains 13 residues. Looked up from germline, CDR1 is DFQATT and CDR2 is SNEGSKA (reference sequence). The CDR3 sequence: CSAKRYSYQPQHF. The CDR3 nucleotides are TGCAGTGCTAAGAGGTACAGTTATCAGCCCCAGCATTTT.

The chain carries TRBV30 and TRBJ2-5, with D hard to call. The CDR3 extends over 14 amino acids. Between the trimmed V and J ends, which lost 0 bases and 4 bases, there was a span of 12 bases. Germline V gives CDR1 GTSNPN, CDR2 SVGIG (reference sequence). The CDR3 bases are TGTGCCTGGAGTGTTCGGGTGAGAGGAGAGACCCAGTACTTC. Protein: CAWSVRVRGETQYF. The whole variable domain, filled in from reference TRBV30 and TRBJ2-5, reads SQTIHQWPATLVQPVGSPLSLECTVEGTSNPNLYWYRQAAGRGLQLLFYSVGIGQISSEVPQNLSASRPQDRQFILSSKKLLLSDSGFYLCAWSVRVRGETQYFGPGTRLLVL.

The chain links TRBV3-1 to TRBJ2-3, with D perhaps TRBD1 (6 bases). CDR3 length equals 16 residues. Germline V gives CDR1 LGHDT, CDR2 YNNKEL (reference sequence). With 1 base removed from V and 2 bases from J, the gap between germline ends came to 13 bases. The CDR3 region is CASSQVPGVATDTQYF. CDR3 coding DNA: TGTGCCAGCAGCCAAGTACCAGGGGTCGCCACAGATACGCAGTATTTT.

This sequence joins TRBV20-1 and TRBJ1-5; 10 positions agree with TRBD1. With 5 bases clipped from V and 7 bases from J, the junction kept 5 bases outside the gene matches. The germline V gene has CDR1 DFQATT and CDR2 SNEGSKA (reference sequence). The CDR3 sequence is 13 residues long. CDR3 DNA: TGCAGTGCTGCGACAGGGGGCGGGCAGCCCCAGCATTTT. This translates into CSAATGGGQPQHF.

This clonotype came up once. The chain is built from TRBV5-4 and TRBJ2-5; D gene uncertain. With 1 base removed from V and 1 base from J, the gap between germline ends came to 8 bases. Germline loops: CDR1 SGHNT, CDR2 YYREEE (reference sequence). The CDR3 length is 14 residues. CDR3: CASSLIRGQETQYF. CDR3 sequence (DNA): TGTGCCAGCAGCTTGATCCGCGGCCAAGAGACCCAGTACTTC. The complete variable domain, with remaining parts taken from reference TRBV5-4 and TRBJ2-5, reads ETGVTQSPTHLIKTRGQQVTLRCSSQSGHNTVSWYQQALGQGPQFIFQYYREEENGRGNFPPRFSGLQFPNYSSELNVNALELDDSALYLCASSLIRGQETQYFGPGTRLLVL.

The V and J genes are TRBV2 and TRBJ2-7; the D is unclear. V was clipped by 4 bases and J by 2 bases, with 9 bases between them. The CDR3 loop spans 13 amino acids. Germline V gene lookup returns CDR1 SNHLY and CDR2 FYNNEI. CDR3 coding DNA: TGTGCCAGCAGTGGCGCCAGCGCCTACGAGCAGTACTTC. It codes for CASSGASAYEQYF.

CDR3 amino acids: CASSQTNTGELFF. CDR3 nucleotide sequence: TGTGCCAGCAGCCAGACAAACACCGGGGAGCTGTTTTTT. The rearrangement uses TRBV14 and TRBJ2-2; D ambiguous. Trimming took off 3 bases at V and 2 bases at J, with 4 bases between the two ends. This CDR3 contains 13 residues. Per the germline V gene, CDR1 is SGHDN and CDR2 is FVKESK.

The CDR3 protein is CASSLRGGTVSGANVLTF. DNA of the CDR3: TGTGCCAGCAGCCTTCGAGGGGGCACCGTCTCTGGGGCCAACGTCCTGACTTTC. This rearrangement joins TRBV7-8 to TRBJ2-6; TRBD1 matches 7 bases. V lost 5 bases, J lost 0 bases, and 10 bases stayed unmatched. This CDR3 has 18 residues. CDR1 and CDR2 from the germline V gene are SGHVS and FQNEAQ. Full variable domain (remainder filled in from reference TRBV7-8 and TRBJ2-6): GAGVSQSPRYKVAKRGQDVALRCDPISGHVSLFWYQQALGQGPEFLTYFQNEAQLDKSGLPSDRFFAERPEGSVSTLKIQRTQQEDSAVYLCASSLRGGTVSGANVLTFGAGSRLTVL.

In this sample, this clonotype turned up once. The CDR3 coding sequence is TGCGCCAGCAGCTTGGCCCCCTCTGGGGCCAACGTCCTGACTTTC. This translates into CASSLAPSGANVLTF. This sequence joins TRBV5-1 and TRBJ2-6; D call uncertain. Germline CDR1 and CDR2: SGHRS and YFSETQ. Between the trimmed V and J ends, which lost 0 bases and 0 bases, there was a span of 4 bases. This CDR3 contains 15 residues.

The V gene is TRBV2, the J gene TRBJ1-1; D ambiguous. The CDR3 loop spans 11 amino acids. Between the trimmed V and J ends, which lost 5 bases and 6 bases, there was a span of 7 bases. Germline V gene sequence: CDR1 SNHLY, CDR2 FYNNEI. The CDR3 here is CASSNYAEAFF. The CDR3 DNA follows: TGTGCCAGCAGTAATTACGCTGAAGCTTTCTTT.

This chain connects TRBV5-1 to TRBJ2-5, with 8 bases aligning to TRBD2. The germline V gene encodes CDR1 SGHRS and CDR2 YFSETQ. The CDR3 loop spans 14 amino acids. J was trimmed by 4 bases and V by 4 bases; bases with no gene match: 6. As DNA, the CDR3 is TGCGCCAGCAGCGAGGCGGGGGGCCGAGAGACCCAGTACTTC. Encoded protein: CASSEAGGRETQYF. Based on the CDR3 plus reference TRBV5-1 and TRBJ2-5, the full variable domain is KAGVTQTPRYLIKTRGQQVTLSCSPISGHRSVSWYQQTPGQGLQFLFEYFSETQRNKGNFPGRFSGRQFSNSRSEMNVSTLELGDSALYLCASSEAGGRETQYFGPGTRLLVL.

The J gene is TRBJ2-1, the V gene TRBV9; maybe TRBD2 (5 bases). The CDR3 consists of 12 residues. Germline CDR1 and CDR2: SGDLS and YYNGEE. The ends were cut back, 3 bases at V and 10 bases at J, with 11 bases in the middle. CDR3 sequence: CASSGERLEQFF. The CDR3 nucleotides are TGTGCCAGCAGCGGCGAGAGACTAGAGCAGTTCTTC.

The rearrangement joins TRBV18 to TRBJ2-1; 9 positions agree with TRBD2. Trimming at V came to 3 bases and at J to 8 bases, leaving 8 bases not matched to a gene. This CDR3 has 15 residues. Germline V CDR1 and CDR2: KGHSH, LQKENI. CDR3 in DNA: TGTGCCAGCTCACCTAGGCTAGCGGGGATGCATGAGCAGTTCTTC. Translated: CASSPRLAGMHEQFF.

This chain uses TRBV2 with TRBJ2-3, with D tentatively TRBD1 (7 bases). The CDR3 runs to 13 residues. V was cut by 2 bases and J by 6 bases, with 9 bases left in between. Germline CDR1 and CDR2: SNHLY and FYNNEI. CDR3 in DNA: TGTGCCAGCAGTGAACAGGGGGGCGATACGCAGTATTTT. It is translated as CASSEQGGDTQYF.